This paragraph reports one TCR beta chain. Its antigen has not been determined. No qualities accompany the bases; no much larger clone lies one base away. This sample is drawn from a study of cytomegalovirus exposure and HLA in healthy donors (dated 2017 in TCRdb). Notes on the research overall: In an earlier analysis of some 550 of the donors, about 270 Gb of sequence data and some 120 million unique TCR beta sequences from 180 million or so T cells were reported. The study used immunosequencing to profile the T cell repertoires of some 600 subjects and linked those repertoires to cytomegalovirus serostatus. Four to six DR-DQ haplotypes were handled as single units for association and clustering, since linkage in the cohort was strong. The aim of the study was to test whether cataloging public T cell receptors could identify signatures of past pathogen exposure. To decide whether each TCR beta V gene segment behaved as functional or pseudogenic, an earlier analysis of fewer than 750 of the donors relied on high-throughput TCR beta sequencing. To study patterns of TCR occurrence, a later analysis re-analyzed previously published TCR beta repertoires from 500 to 850 donors and added high-resolution HLA genotyping. HLA typing included class I and class II loci at four-digit resolution. Genome-wide SNP genotypes for about three fifths of the 666 donors were used in a later genetic analysis, which treated that subset as a discovery cohort. Alongside the repertoire data, information on donor age, sex, ethnicity and CMV serostatus was compiled. The later analysis used no new phenotypic data to find candidate immune exposures, relying instead on TCR beta sequences and their occurrence across donors. Among about 400 genotyped donors of the cohort, an average of roughly 230,000 unique TCR beta nucleotide sequences was sequenced per donor, of which about 18% were non-productive. Besides the first cohort of around 700 subjects, a separate validation cohort made up of about 120 different subjects was used. The number of typed donors differed by locus: roughly 629-630 for A, B, C, DRB1 and DQB1; 500 to 550 for DQA1; approximately 600 for DPA1; and roughly 450 for DPB1. To predict cytomegalovirus infection status, the study combined high-throughput TCR immunosequencing, statistical association of individual TCRs with disease status, and machine learning. All discovery cohort repertoires had been generated using a single sequencing platform. An early release that covered roughly 600 HLA-typed donors contained approximately 300 gigabases of sequencing data and tens of millions of unique TCR sequences. The genetic ancestry cluster associated with self-reported Caucasian donors included approximately 85% of the roughly 360 genotyped donors.

The library was built by means of the immunoSEQ multiplex PCR assay. A mixture of 60 forward primers for TCR Vbeta segments and 13 reverse primers for TCR Jbeta segments was used in the multiplex PCR. A multiplex PCR assay on genomic DNA amplified the CDR3 region of rearranged TCR beta genes. The Illumina HiSeq System was used to sequence the amplified TCR beta libraries as 87-base-pair reads. The paper's data handling went like this. Across the 670 or so repertoires, a later analysis counted some 81 million unique TCR beta chains, roughly 11 million of which were shared by at least two donors. Raw reads were error-corrected and collapsed into unique sequences by a nearest-neighbor algorithm in which closely related sequences were merged to remove PCR and sequencing errors. To assign V, D and J gene segments, CDR3 sequences were aligned to IMGT reference sequences. For a sequence to be retained, at least a six-nucleotide match to both a V gene segment and a J gene segment was required. A rearrangement counted as productive if the CDR3 had no stop codons and remained in frame with V and J, and every other rearrangement counted as non-productive. Following IMGT convention, CDR3 was defined as the stretch from the second conserved V-encoded cysteine to the conserved J-encoded phenylalanine. The earlier analysis of about 570 of the donors excluded any sequence lacking an unambiguous match to a single V gene segment. In an earlier analysis of around 590 of the donors, a V segment was called functional when productive rearrangements were above 56.7%, and segregating when the standard deviation between donors exceeded 5%. To diagnose cytomegalovirus status from the catalog of TCR beta chain sequences, a statistical classification framework was built. In a later analysis, V and J genes were assigned by comparing TCR nucleotide sequences against IMGT/GENE-DB human TR gene sequences. A later analysis assigned CDR3 sequences and most-parsimonious VDJ recombination scenarios with the TCRdist pipeline. In a later analysis, each TCR beta chain was defined by its CDR3 amino acid sequence together with its V-gene family, and reads without a unique V-gene family were excluded. A later analysis removed 550 to 650 highly shared, low-generation-probability nucleotide sequences to deal with suspected cross-contamination and a sequencing artifact. For each public chain, a later analysis derived a clonal expansion index from normalized ranks of inferred template counts within each repertoire. In a later analysis, generation probabilities were computed with a VDJ recombination model fitted to out-of-frame rearrangements, and the resulting probabilities were checked against IGoR. A later analysis scored TCR-TCR, TCR-HLA and TCR-CMV co-occurrence with hypergeometric tests, applying a repertoire-size bias correction to TCR pairs. False discovery rates were estimated in a later analysis by permuting HLA or CMV assignments 20 times. In a later analysis, co-occurring TCRs were grouped using DBSCAN, and TCRdist sequence similarity was added for clustering within HLA-allele-positive subsets. Repertoires with fewer than 30,000 or more than 120,000 public chains were left out of co-occurrence clustering, as were a few repertoires with anomalous nucleotide sharing. The immuneACCESS repertoire file appears here via TCRdb, limited to in-frame rearrangements. These files lack a portion of the clones; in checked studies, under half of the deficit traces to unresolved V genes, and the cause of the others is not known. V, J and clone size reflect that table, while D and trimming were determined from the DNA. Present in this sample are some 140,000 clones, roughly 80% of which were seen just once. Together, the top ten hold more than 0.75% of the sample.

The full study reports these points: According to a later analysis, most CMV-associated TCR beta chains appeared to be HLA-restricted, and the HLA associations seemed to be driven largely by CMV exposure. The authors suggested that the approach could potentially be extended to other disease states and immunological phenotypes. Correlated functional status among segregating V segments might be attributable to linkage disequilibrium, but an unknown experimental factor could not be ruled out. Assigning TCR associations to individual alleles was difficult when HLA alleles, especially DR and DQ, strongly co-occurred. Compared with equally common non-associated chains, HLA-associated TCR beta chains in a later analysis were more clonally expanded and had lower generation probabilities. A further reported finding was that TCR beta sequences accurately predicted the HLA-A and HLA-B alleles for most subjects in the first cohort. Some IMGT-functional V segments, including TRBV6-2 and TRBV6-3, could not be told apart with the 87-base-pair reads, so those segments were excluded. The classifier was reported to diagnose cytomegalovirus status with high specificity and sensitivity in both the original cohort and the validation cohort. In a later genetic analysis, fewer N-insertions in productive TCRs were reported among donors in an Asian-associated ancestry cluster than the roughly 670-donor mean. The presence/absence analyses assumed that sequencing depth was roughly uniform across donors, and that assumption may not be true. The study gave a list of 150 to 200 TCR beta chains associated with cytomegalovirus. Most TCR sequences were seen in very few donors, while some public TCRs were found in many individuals. In an earlier analysis of roughly 500 of the donors, most TCR beta V segments appeared in productive rearrangements about 87% or about 30% of the time, broadly matching IMGT annotations. Three of the identified cytomegalovirus-associated TCR beta chains were confirmed in vitro to be specific for cytomegalovirus antigens. HLA typing was unavailable for some donors at each locus, so association tests used only the typed subset. V-gene and J-gene trimming of TCR beta chains was associated with a missense DCLRE1C variant in a later genetic analysis, and the association was replicated in an independent cohort. Because counts were too low, more than 15 rarely observed V segments, including chromosome 9 orphons, were left out of the earlier analysis of 587 of the donors. The sequencing pipeline was judged likely to have produced a cluster of highly shared sequence variants as a technical artifact. In this cohort, only TCR beta chains were sequenced, and detectable features were limited by the absence of alpha or paired-chain data. In a later analysis, several top co-occurrence clusters were reported to appear linked to parvovirus B19, influenza, CMV and Epstein-Barr virus. Specific HLA alleles were associated with roughly 16,000 TCR beta sequences at a false discovery rate of 0.05 in a later analysis. According to a later analysis, TCR association rates differed among HLA loci, with DRB1 alleles showing the most associated TCRs and HLA-C alleles showing the fewest. CMV serostatus was the only immune exposure information available for the cohort.

V loses 7 bases of germline sequence and J loses 3 bases, and the interval between the two ends is 15 bases. From the cysteine through the phenylalanine, the CDR3 covers 15 amino acids. Solely the CDR3 DNA is kept, with 45 bases framed from the first base. The germline V gene sets CDR1 to SGHVS and CDR2 to FQNEAQ. The cohort comprised more than 550 healthy bone marrow donors. At the time of sampling, every cohort member was nominally healthy, though immune exposures that went unrecorded were likely present. The donor tested CMV seronegative, placing the donor among the 352 seronegative members of the cohort. Every donor gave a peripheral blood sample, and the peripheral blood mononuclear cells from that sample were used for TCR beta sequencing. Genomic DNA was extracted from the blood cell samples with the Qiagen DNeasy Blood Extraction Kit.

Sequencing was done on a sample of PBMCs. The chain couples TRBV7-8 to TRBJ2-2; perhaps TRBD1 is the D gene, with 5 bases matching. The sequence derives from a man between 18 and 29 years old in good health and CMV-seronegative. CDR3 sequence: CASTSTQGYTGELFF. The DNA reads as follows: TGTGCCAGCACCTCGACCCAGGGCTACACCGGGGAGCTGTTTTTT.